Reported below is one T cell receptor (beta chain). The data are from a study of blood T cell repertoires in COVID-19. Looking at the study overall: The origin of the acute and convalescent COVID-19 samples was the United States, Italy and Spain. The cDNA or gDNA used as material had been derived from T cells, B-cell-depleted T cells, or PBMCs.

The CDR3 spans 16 residues. V was clipped by 1 base and J by 0 bases; unmatched bases: 1. Germline V gene lookup returns CDR1 SEHNR and CDR2 FQNEAQ (reference sequence). Source study methods: By means of reference gene primer amplification, nucleated cell counts were estimated. Sequencing used immunoSEQ multiplex PCR; TCRdb keeps in-frame clones, though not all of them. For V, J and clone size, that table is used; D and trimming come from the DNA. In the table there are 150,000 to 200,000 clones, roughly nine tenths of which are singletons. This rearrangement joins TRBV7-9 to TRBJ1-3; TRBD1 matches at 9 bases. This TCR derives from a woman between 65 and 79 years old with acute or convalescent COVID-19. The sample comprised peripheral blood. CDR3 region: CASSLGTGDSGNTIYF. The DNA of the CDR3 is TGTGCCAGCAGCTTAGGGACAGGGGACTCTGGAAACACCATATATTTT.